Listed here are 29 T cell receptor beta chains from one sample, sequenced in a study of blood T cell repertoires in COVID-19. TCRdb's copy holds only in-frame clones and misses some; the assay was immunoSEQ multiplex PCR. Of about 120,000 clones listed, roughly 87% were seen once; the top ten hold 11%. Sequences were obtained from peripheral blood. All receptors come from an older man with acute or convalescent COVID-19.

The chain is built from TRBV15 and TRBJ1-3, with D tentatively TRBD1 (5 bases). The V end lost 0 bases, the J end lost 0 bases, and 6 bases lay between the germline ends. From germline, CDR1 is LNHNV and CDR2 YYDKDF (reference sequence). The CDR3 loop spans 15 amino acids. Here the CDR3 reads CATSRDTGSGNTIYF. The DNA of the CDR3 is TGTGCCACCAGCAGAGACACAGGCTCTGGAAACACCATATATTTT.

This clone was seen only a few times. The CDR3 bases are TGTGCCAGCAGCGTCTCCAGGTTTAGCTCTGGGGCCAACGTCCTGACTTTC. Translation gives CASSVSRFSSGANVLTF. The chain uses TRBV9 and TRBJ2-6; D is uncertain. The germline CDR1 and CDR2 sequences are SGDLS and YYNGEE. The V end lost 2 bases, the J end lost 0 bases, and 12 bases lay between the germline ends. The CDR3 is 17 residues long.

The chain combines TRBV12-3 or TRBV12-4 with TRBJ2-2, with D perhaps TRBD1 (5 bases). This CDR3 contains 12 residues. Trimming removed 4 bases at V and 6 bases at J, with 6 bases between. The CDR3 region is CASSWGPGELFF. The CDR3 DNA follows: TGTGCCAGCAGTTGGGGCCCCGGGGAGCTGTTTTTT.

V usage is TRBV11-2 and J usage is TRBJ1-2; TRBD1 agrees at 8 bases. The CDR3 has 15 residues. Germline CDR1 and CDR2: SGHAT and FQNNGV. V trimming: 4 bases; J trimming: 5 bases; junction bases outside the gene matches: 9. In DNA, the CDR3 is TGTGCCAGCAGCTGGGGGGCAGGGGGCGGTTATGGCTACACCTTC. Its protein is CASSWGAGGGYGYTF.

The chain uses TRBV5-1 and TRBJ2-5; 14 bases are a match to TRBD2. V lost 2 bases and J lost 2; bases outside the gene matches: 5. CDR3 length equals 17 residues. The germline CDR1 and CDR2 sequences are SGHRS and YFSETQ. The CDR3 DNA sequence: TGCGCCAGCAGCTTCTGGACTAGCGGGGGGACACAAGAGACCCAGTACTTC. This encodes CASSFWTSGGTQETQYF.

This chain uses TRBV10-2 with TRBJ1-4; 8 bases match TRBD1. Per germline, CDR1 WSHSY and CDR2 SAAADI. This CDR3 contains 13 residues. V gave up 2 bases and J gave up 11 bases; unmatched junction bases: 4. The CDR3: CASSEQGAGKLFF. For the CDR3, the DNA is TGCGCCAGCAGTGAGCAGGGGGCGGGCAAACTGTTTTTT.

V is TRBV28 and J is TRBJ2-7; TRBD2 matches at 9 bases. The germline V gene encodes CDR1 MDHEN and CDR2 SYDVKM. CDR3 length: 17 residues. V dropped 3 bases and J dropped 1; count of bases not matched to a gene: 10. The CDR3 nucleotides read TGTGCCAGCAGTTTCCAGTTAGCGGGAGCAGGGTCCTACGAGCAGTACTTC. It encodes CASSFQLAGAGSYEQYF.

The chain is built from TRBV10-3 and TRBJ2-2; 7 nucleotides match TRBD2. Germline CDR1 reads ENHRY; CDR2 reads SYGVKD. The V and J ends lost 6 bases and 6 bases, in that order; junction bases with no gene match: 13. The CDR3 consists of 16 residues. The CDR3 coding sequence is TGTGCCATCAGCCCCAAGGGCGGGAGTACTGCCGGGGAGCTGTTTTTT. Translated: CAISPKGGSTAGELFF.

This chain links TRBV5-1 with TRBJ1-5; 7 nucleotides agree with TRBD1. The CDR3 sequence is 15 residues long. With 4 bases clipped from V and 5 bases from J, the junction kept 9 bases outside the gene matches. Germline V lookup: CDR1 SGHRS, CDR2 YFSETQ. The CDR3 loop reads CASSLTGNTDQPQHF. Here the CDR3 DNA reads TGCGCCAGCAGCCTGACAGGGAACACGGATCAGCCCCAGCATTTT.

In its sample, this clone was seen a few times. The rearrangement links TRBV13 to TRBJ2-3; D is possibly TRBD2 (5 bases). V lost 5 bases and J lost 0, with 27 bases in between. The CDR3 sequence is 20 residues long. Germline V CDR1 and CDR2: PRHDT, FYEKMQ (reference sequence). The CDR3 DNA sequence: TGTGCCAGCAGCCACCCCCTCCGGACTCGATGGAGGACTAGCACAGATACGCAGTATTTT. This gives the protein CASSHPLRTRWRTSTDTQYF. Drawing the rest from reference TRBV13 and TRBJ2-3, the complete variable domain is AAGVIQSPRHLIKEKRETATLKCYPIPRHDTVYWYQQGPGQDPQFLISFYEKMQSDKGSIPDRFSAQQFSDYHSELNMSSLELGDSALYFCASSHPLRTRWRTSTDTQYFGPGTRLTVL.

The rearrangement joins TRBV7-9 to TRBJ2-3; no firm D call. Between the trimmed V and J ends, which lost 5 bases and 6 bases, there was a span of 27 bases. Germline V gene sequence: CDR1 SEHNR, CDR2 FQNEAQ (reference sequence). The CDR3 is 18 residues long. Here the CDR3 DNA reads TGTGCCAGCAGCGCCACCAATCCCGGCCAGGTATCATGGGATACGCAGTATTTT. Protein sequence: CASSATNPGQVSWDTQYF.

The chain combines TRBV7-2 with TRBJ1-5; 7 bases are a match to TRBD1. In germline, CDR1 is SGHTA, CDR2 FQGNSA. The CDR3 has 13 amino acids. Losses at the gene ends were 4 bases for V and 6 bases for J; bases not matched to a gene: 3. This CDR3 reads CASSSGQPQPQHF. The CDR3 DNA reads as TGTGCCAGCAGCTCGGGACAGCCTCAGCCCCAGCATTTT.

The chain couples TRBV18 to TRBJ1-4, with D hard to call. Germline lookup yields CDR1 KGHSH and CDR2 LQKENI. This CDR3 is 16 amino acids long. Trimming removed 3 bases at V and 3 bases at J, with 14 bases between. CDR3 loop: CASSPRGGVSNEKLFF. CDR3 sequence (DNA): TGTGCCAGCTCACCGCGGGGTGGGGTGTCTAATGAAAAACTGTTTTTT.

The genes are TRBV27 and TRBJ2-1, with 7 bases lining up with TRBD1. V was clipped by 3 bases and J by 8 bases; unmatched bases: 7. The CDR3 length is 14 residues. CDR1 is MNHEY and CDR2 is SMNVEV in the germline V gene (reference sequence). The CDR3 DNA is TGTGCCAGCAGTTTCCGGGACAGCAACGATGAGCAGTTCTTC. Translating gives CASSFRDSNDEQFF.

This clone was observed once. V and J are TRBV10-1 and TRBJ2-7; the D gene is possibly TRBD2 (7 bases). There are 15 residues in the CDR3. V gave up 2 bases and J gave up 2 bases, with 13 bases separating them. Per germline, CDR1 WNHNN and CDR2 SYGVQD (reference sequence). The CDR3 nucleotides read TGCGCCAGCAGTGAGGATCAGCGGGACACCTACGAGCAGTACTTC. It codes for CASSEDQRDTYEQYF.

This chain uses TRBV6-1 with TRBJ2-3; a weak D match, TRBD2 (5 bases). Germline CDR1 is MNHNS and CDR2 is SASEGT. The CDR3 extends over 12 amino acids. The V gene lost 6 bases and the J gene lost 3 bases, with 7 bases spanning the gap. The CDR3 sequence is CASREETDTQYF. CDR3 DNA sequence: TGTGCCAGCAGGGAGGAGACAGATACGCAGTATTTT.

This sequence joins TRBV9 and TRBJ1-1, with a possible D match to TRBD1 (6 bases). Trimming took 4 bases from V and 4 from J, leaving 14 bases between them. This CDR3 region has 14 residues. From germline, CDR1 is SGDLS and CDR2 YYNGEE. Here the CDR3 reads CASSPRQVLTEAFF. In DNA, the CDR3 is TGTGCCAGCAGCCCACGACAGGTCCTCACTGAAGCTTTCTTT.

The rearrangement links TRBV7-2 to TRBJ2-3, with D possibly being TRBD2 (5 bases). Germline V gene sequence: CDR1 SGHTA, CDR2 FQGNSA. The CDR3 contains 14 residues. Trimming left V 1 base short and J 4 bases short, with 9 bases between. CDR3 nucleotides: TGTGCCAGCAGCTTAGATAGCGTCGCAGATACGCAGTATTTT. Its protein product is CASSLDSVADTQYF.

The V and J genes are TRBV7-2 and TRBJ2-7; 7 positions match TRBD1. The ends lost 6 bases at V and 0 bases at J; junction bases unmatched: 11. Germline values: CDR1 SGHTA, CDR2 FQGNSA. The CDR3 totals 16 residues. CDR3 in DNA: TGTGCCAGCAGTCCTACAGTGGACAGGAGCTCCTACGAGCAGTACTTC. This codes for CASSPTVDRSSYEQYF.

V and J are TRBV5-1 and TRBJ2-7; TRBD1 aligns across 9 bases. The junction had 8 bases not matched to a gene; V was cut back by 0 bases and J by 7 bases. The CDR3 contains 15 residues. Germline values: CDR1 SGHRS, CDR2 YFSETQ. The CDR3 nucleotides are TGCGCCAGCAGCTTGGCCGGGACAGGGAGGGAAGAGCAGTACTTC. It yields the protein CASSLAGTGREEQYF.

The chain uses TRBV6-1 and TRBJ1-5; 7 nucleotides line up with TRBD1. Germline V gene data show CDR1 as MNHNS and CDR2 as SASEGT. Losses at the gene ends were 2 bases for V and 0 bases for J; bases not matched to a gene: 7. The CDR3 consists of 17 residues. The DNA for the CDR3 is TGTGCCAGCAGTGAATCGGGACAGCCCTATAGCAATCAGCCCCAGCATTTT. Protein product: CASSESGQPYSNQPQHF.

The chain uses TRBV2 and TRBJ2-1; 8 bases line up with TRBD1. Germline lookup yields CDR1 SNHLY and CDR2 FYNNEI. V lost 2 bases and J lost 9; bases outside the gene matches: 9. The CDR3 is made up of 15 amino acids. In DNA form, the CDR3 reads TGTGCCAGCAGTGAACAGGCAGGGGGCTATTTTGAGCAGTTCTTC. Translated, it gives CASSEQAGGYFEQFF.

This clone was picked up one time. The V call is TRBV12-3 or TRBV12-4, the J call TRBJ1-4; D perhaps matches TRBD1 (5 bases). The CDR3 is 13 residues long. V was cut by 5 bases and J by 8 bases, with 12 bases left in between. The CDR3 loop reads CASSQRGGEKLFF. CDR3 bases: TGTGCCAGCAGTCAAAGGGGCGGCGAAAAACTGTTTTTT.

The chain recombines TRBV7-9 with TRBJ1-1, with TRBD1 matching over 9 bases. The CDR3 sequence is 15 residues long. From germline, CDR1 is SEHNR and CDR2 FQNEAQ (reference sequence). Trimming cost V 5 bases and J 5 bases; bases outside gene matches: 9. DNA of the CDR3: TGTGCCAGCAGCGGACCCGGACAGGGGCGAACTGAAGCTTTCTTT. Translated: CASSGPGQGRTEAFF.

V usage is TRBV3-1 (or the pseudogene TRBV3-2) and J usage is TRBJ1-2, with D maybe TRBD1 (5 bases). The CDR3 loop spans 14 amino acids. Germline lookup yields CDR1 LGHDT and CDR2 YNNKEL (reference sequence). The V end was cut by 1 base, the J end by 7 bases, with 13 bases between. The CDR3 sequence is CASSQVSGVIGYTF. The CDR3 nucleotides are TGTGCCAGCAGCCAAGTATCGGGGGTTATTGGCTACACCTTC.

The chain carries TRBV5-1 and TRBJ2-1; 9 nucleotides align to TRBD2. The CDR3 is 16 residues long. Germline trimming cut 4 bases from V and 4 bases from J; bases unmatched to any gene: 9. The germline V gene has CDR1 SGHRS and CDR2 YFSETQ. The CDR3 DNA is TGCGCCAGCAGCAACTCTAGCGGGAATTTTTACAATGAGCAGTTCTTC. This codes for CASSNSSGNFYNEQFF.

The chain has TRBV5-1 and TRBJ2-3; TRBD2 aligns across 8 bases. The ends lost 5 bases at V and 1 base at J; junction bases unmatched: 3. Germline V gene sequence: CDR1 SGHRS, CDR2 YFSETQ. The CDR3 covers 14 residues. The CDR3 sequence: CASRAGGRTDTQYF. In DNA form, the CDR3 reads TGCGCCAGCAGGGCGGGGGGCCGCACAGATACGCAGTATTTT.

This chain joins TRBV7-9 and TRBJ1-4, with TRBD1 as a possible D gene (6 bases). This CDR3 has 17 amino acids. Germline assignment: CDR1 SEHNR and CDR2 FQNEAQ (reference sequence). Trimming took 1 base from V and 6 from J, leaving 18 bases between them. Here the CDR3 reads CASSLGPGRGIDEKLFF. DNA for the CDR3: TGTGCCAGCAGCTTAGGCCCAGGAAGGGGGATAGATGAAAAACTGTTTTTT.

The chain recombines TRBV6-2 or TRBV6-3 with TRBJ2-7; D gene ambiguous. Germline lookup yields CDR1 MNHEY and CDR2 SVGEGT. CDR3 length: 11 amino acids. The V end lost 5 bases, the J end lost 4 bases, and 6 bases lay between the germline ends. The CDR3 DNA is TGTGCCAGCAGTCGAGAATACGAGCAGTACTTC. This encodes CASSREYEQYF.